The 10 T cell receptor beta chains listed next were all sequenced from one sample in a study of cytomegalovirus exposure and HLA in healthy donors. PCR employed 60 Vbeta and 13 Jbeta primers. This table comes from immunoSEQ multiplex PCR, and its TCRdb copy is limited to in-frame clones, with some not included. The sample contains 95,000 to 150,000 clones, over 80% of which appear only once. The specimen sequenced was PBMCs. The source of these receptors is a man between 50 and 59 years old in good health and CMV-seronegative.

The V call is TRBV28, the J call TRBJ1-2; TRBD1 might be the D (6 bases). Germline lookup yields CDR1 MDHEN and CDR2 SYDVKM. The CDR3 spans 16 residues. Trimming pared 8 bases from V and 8 bases from J, leaving 27 bases between. The CDR3 DNA reads as TGTGCCAGCCGGGTACACTCTACAGGGTACGGTGGAGGCTACACCTTC. Its translation is CASRVHSTGYGGGYTF.

Concerning this clone: At one end the junction does not follow the germline gene, possibly because of a read error. The chain joins TRBV7-9 to TRBJ2-3, with TRBD2 matching over 10 bases. The CDR3 is 17 amino acids. Germline loops: CDR1 SEHNR, CDR2 FQNEAQ (reference sequence). The chain's CDR3 is CSSSRGLAETFTDTQYF. In DNA, the CDR3 is TGTTCCAGCAGCCGCGGACTAGCGGAGACGTTCACAGATACGCAGTATTTT. Full variable domain (missing parts from reference TRBV7-9 and TRBJ2-3): DTGVSQNPRHKITKRGQNVTFRCDPISEHNRLYWYRQTLGQGPEFLTYFQNEAQLEKSRLLSDRFSAERPKGSFSTLEIQRTEQGDSAMYLCSSSRGLAETFTDTQYFGPGTRLTVL.

V and J are TRBV19 and TRBJ1-1; D is ambiguous. Germline V CDR1 and CDR2: LNHDA, SQIVND (reference sequence). The CDR3 has 13 amino acids. V was cut by 8 bases and J by 0 bases, with 10 bases left in between. The CDR3 reads CASSQMMNTEAFF. CDR3 bases: TGTGCCAGTTCACAGATGATGAACACTGAAGCTTTCTTT. Full variable domain (remainder filled in from reference TRBV19 and TRBJ1-1): DGGITQSPKYLFRKEGQNVTLSCEQNLNHDAMYWYRQDPGQGLRLIYYSQIVNDFQKGDIAEGYSVSREKKESFPLTVTSAQKNPTAFYLCASSQMMNTEAFFGQGTRLTVV.

The chain carries TRBV29-1 and TRBJ2-7; TRBD1 might be the D (6 bases). CDR3 size: 14 residues. Germline lookup yields CDR1 SQVTM and CDR2 ANQGSEA. With 4 bases removed from V and 5 bases from J, the gap between germline ends came to 18 bases. CDR3 coding DNA: TGCAGCGTTGTCTCACCAAAGGGGGAGAACGAGCAGTACTTC. Translated: CSVVSPKGENEQYF.

J is TRBJ2-7 and V is TRBV30; D is perhaps TRBD2 (7 bases). CDR1 is GTSNPN, CDR2 SVGIG, per germline (reference sequence). The CDR3 consists of 15 residues. Trimming left V 0 bases short and J 2 bases short, with 14 bases between. This CDR3 is CAWSVLGGVTYEQYF. The CDR3 DNA reads TGTGCCTGGAGTGTCCTAGGGGGGGTCACCTACGAGCAGTACTTC.

The gene calls are TRBV9 and TRBJ2-7; D gene unclear. In germline, CDR1 is SGDLS, CDR2 YYNGEE. V was pared by 2 bases and J by 6 bases, with 15 bases between. This CDR3 spans 14 amino acids. The chain's CDR3 is CASSVEVVSAEQYF. DNA of the CDR3: TGTGCCAGCAGCGTCGAGGTCGTGAGTGCCGAGCAGTACTTC.

The chain carries TRBV28 and TRBJ1-2, with D possibly matching TRBD1 (6 bases). Germline-derived CDR1 and CDR2 are MDHEN and SYDVKM. The CDR3 length is 14 residues. Trimming stripped 3 bases from V and 3 bases from J, with 11 bases between. The CDR3 DNA follows: TGTGCCAGCAGTTTGACAGGTGACTACTATGGCTACACCTTC. Protein product: CASSLTGDYYGYTF.

As regards this clone: One end of the junction is discordant with germline, which a read error may explain. In nucleotides, the CDR3 is TGTGCTAGCAGTTCCAGCGGGGGCTGGGAGACCCAGTACTTC. Residues: CASSSSGGWETQYF. The gene calls are TRBV7-7 and TRBJ2-5, with TRBD2 matching 8 bases. The CDR3 has 14 amino acids. CDR1 and CDR2 from the germline V gene are SSHAT and FNYEAQ (reference sequence).

This chain uses TRBV9 with TRBJ2-1; unclear D gene. This CDR3 contains 16 residues. The germline CDR1 and CDR2 sequences are SGDLS and YYNGEE. The V end was cut by 3 bases, the J end by 5 bases, with 18 bases between. CDR3 residues: CASSARAEPRHNEQFF. In nucleotides, the CDR3 is TGTGCCAGCAGCGCGCGAGCTGAGCCCCGTCACAATGAGCAGTTCTTC.

The V call is TRBV4-1, the J call TRBJ1-2; TRBD1 agrees at 9 bases. The CDR3 length is 16 residues. The J segment lost 4 bases and the V segment lost 3 bases, leaving 9 bases of the junction unmatched. Germline V gene data show CDR1 as MGHRA and CDR2 as YSYEKL. The CDR3 region is CASSHPLQGAGYGYTF. The CDR3 DNA sequence: TGCGCCAGCAGCCACCCCTTACAGGGGGCGGGCTATGGCTACACCTTC.